These 8 T cell receptor beta chains were sequenced from one sample in a study of post-analysis software for immune sequencing data. Unique molecular identifiers tagged the TCR beta cDNA libraries. TCRdb passed the PCR reads through MiXCR, listing each CDR3 protein once. The repertoire holds hundreds of thousands of distinct CDR3 sequences, 30% seen once, with under 0.7% in the top ten. Whole-study results and caveats: Patients used four to six TRBV segments, including TRBV5-6, TRBV5-1 and TRBV20-1, more often than controls.

What these receptors recognize is not known. The sample comprised blood. The receptors come from a girl between 5 and 17 years old with multiple sclerosis.

The genes are TRBV28 and TRBJ2-5; D call uncertain. CDR1 is MDHEN, CDR2 SYDVKM, per germline. The length of the CDR3 is 16 residues. Between the trimmed V and J ends, which lost 5 bases and 2 bases, there was a span of 18 bases. CDR3 nucleotide sequence: TGTGCCAGCAGTCAATCTCAAGCGCTCCTTCAAGAGACCCAGTACTTC. This codes for CASSQSQALLQETQYF.

This clonotype was observed a few times. This chain connects TRBV12-3 or TRBV12-4 to TRBJ1-6, with 7 bases matching TRBD1. Unmatched junction bases numbered 15, after V lost 7 bases and J lost 9 bases. The CDR3 length is 16 residues. CDR3 residues: CASILKGQGEGSPLHF. The CDR3, as DNA: TGTGCCAGCATCTTGAAAGGCCAGGGGGAAGGTTCACCCCTCCACTTT.

V gene TRBV20-1 combines with J gene TRBJ1-5; D possibly corresponds to TRBD1 (6 bases). CDR1 is DFQATT, CDR2 SNEGSKA, per germline (reference sequence). Deletions cut 4 bases from V and 3 bases from J, with 16 bases between. The CDR3 spans 15 residues. The CDR3 region is CSATYPGQTNQPQHF. CDR3 DNA sequence: TGCAGTGCTACGTACCCAGGACAGACCAATCAGCCCCAGCATTTT.

This clonotype turned up a few times. The V call is TRBV2, the J call TRBJ1-1; D call uncertain. Trimming left V 4 bases short and J 2 bases short, with 11 bases between. Germline V CDR1 and CDR2: SNHLY, FYNNEI. The CDR3 spans 14 residues. The DNA for the CDR3 is TGTGCCAGCAGTGTCCTTCCACAAAACACTGAAGCTTTCTTT. Translation: CASSVLPQNTEAFF.

The chain links TRBV28 to TRBJ1-1; 7 nucleotides match TRBD1. The length of the CDR3 is 15 residues. Germline CDR1 and CDR2: MDHEN and SYDVKM. J gave up 4 bases and V 5 bases, and 10 bases lay outside the gene matches. CDR3 DNA sequence: TGTGCCAGCAGTACCTTAGACAGGGAGGTCACTGAAGCTTTCTTT. Its translation is CASSTLDREVTEAFF.

This clonotype was found many times. The chain links TRBV12-3 or TRBV12-4 to TRBJ2-4, with TRBD1 as a possible D gene (8 bases). Trimming cost V 6 bases and J 9 bases, with 15 bases left between them. This CDR3 is built from 13 residues. The CDR3 loop reads CASSPDREGIQYF. CDR3 in DNA: TGTGCCAGCAGCCCGGACAGGGAGGGCATTCAGTACTTC.

The chain links TRBV5-5 to TRBJ2-1; 7 bases map to TRBD1. The ends lost 3 bases at V and 4 bases at J; junction bases unmatched: 7. Germline CDR1 reads SGHKS; CDR2 reads YYEKEE (reference sequence). This CDR3 is built from 15 residues. The CDR3 spells CASSSPGQQYNEQFF. CDR3 nucleotides: TGTGCCAGCAGCTCACCGGGACAGCAATACAATGAGCAGTTCTTC.

V usage is TRBV4-3 and J usage is TRBJ2-7; TRBD2 might be the D (6 bases). Deletions cut 1 base from V and 2 bases from J, with 18 bases between. CDR3 length: 17 residues. Germline V CDR1 and CDR2: LGHNA, YSLEER. CDR3 in amino acids: CASSQGGAGRLAYEQYF. DNA of the CDR3: TGCGCCAGCAGCCAAGGTGGGGCTGGGAGGCTCGCCTACGAGCAGTACTTC.